What follows are 7 T cell receptor beta chains derived from one specimen sequenced in a study of blood T cell repertoires in COVID-19. Only in-frame clones appear in the TCRdb table, and some are missing; sequencing was by immunoSEQ multiplex PCR. The table includes 190,000 or so clones, 65% to 85% detected once. What was sequenced was PBMCs or T cells enriched from blood (not recorded which). The receptors come from a man between 40 and 49 years old who had recovered from COVID-19.

This rearrangement joins TRBV9 to TRBJ2-2; 11 nucleotides align to TRBD1. This CDR3 comprises 15 residues. V gave up 4 bases and J gave up 5 bases; unmatched junction bases: 4. CDR1 and CDR2 from the germline V gene are SGDLS and YYNGEE. CDR3 in amino acids: CASSTDRGPTGELFF. The CDR3, as DNA: TGTGCCAGCAGCACGGACAGGGGGCCGACCGGGGAGCTGTTTTTT.

The J gene is TRBJ2-2, the V gene TRBV28; a weak D match, TRBD2 (5 bases). The germline V gene has CDR1 MDHEN and CDR2 SYDVKM. CDR3 length: 16 residues. Trimming cost V 3 bases and J 4 bases, with 15 bases left between them. For the CDR3, the DNA is TGTGCCAGCAGTTTGTTCGAACTCGCGGGCACCGGGGAGCTGTTTTTT. It encodes CASSLFELAGTGELFF.

The genes are TRBV10-3 and TRBJ1-2, with a weak D call TRBD1 (6 bases). Germline CDR1 reads ENHRY; CDR2 reads SYGVKD. V shed 6 bases and J shed 3 bases, with 11 bases lying between them. This CDR3 spans 13 amino acids. This CDR3 reads CAISPDSYYGYTF. CDR3 nucleotide sequence: TGTGCCATCAGCCCGGACAGCTACTATGGCTACACCTTC.

Only a few counts were recorded for this clone. The V call is TRBV29-1, the J call TRBJ1-1; maybe TRBD1 (5 bases). Trimming removed 5 bases from V and 1 base from J, with 14 bases in between. Germline lookup yields CDR1 SQVTM and CDR2 ANQGSEA. CDR3 size: 14 residues. This CDR3 is CSVNVGTANTEAFF. The CDR3 DNA reads TGCAGCGTTAACGTGGGGACTGCGAACACTGAAGCTTTCTTT.

This sequence joins TRBV21-1 and TRBJ2-5; the table assigns TRBD2, which was not confirmed against the DNA. TRBV21-1 is assigned pseudogene status. This CDR3 comprises 16 residues. The DNA of the CDR3 is TGTGCCAGCAGCAAAGGTGTAGCGGGGTTGGGTGAGACCCAGTACTTC. Translated: CASSKGVAGLGETQYF.

The V and J genes are TRBV10-3 and TRBJ1-2; D ambiguous. Germline CDR1 is ENHRY and CDR2 is SYGVKD. Trimming took 2 bases from V and 5 from J, leaving 9 bases between them. CDR3 size: 13 residues. CDR3 amino acids: CAISEMSLYGYTF. The CDR3 DNA reads as TGTGCCATCAGTGAGATGTCCCTTTATGGCTACACCTTC.

This chain uses TRBV5-8 with TRBJ2-7, with TRBD2 as a possible D gene (5 bases). V dropped 5 bases and J dropped 2 bases, with 20 bases sitting between them. The CDR3 is made up of 16 amino acids. CDR1 and CDR2 from the germline V gene are SGHTS and YDEGEE. The CDR3 DNA reads as TGTGCCAGCAGGCCTACTAGGTCGGCGTCCCCCTACGAGCAGTACTTC. It specifies CASRPTRSASPYEQYF.